The 32 T cell receptor beta chains below come from one sample, sequenced in a study of CD8 T cells in Susac syndrome. Reverse transcription of roughly 0.5 to 1 ug RNA used random hexamers. MiXCR, applied by TCRdb to the immunoSEQ multiplex PCR reads, yields one record per CDR3 protein. The top ten hold roughly 0.2% of the sample, which has about 130,000 distinct CDR3 sequences, approximately 95% seen once. Sequencing was carried out using CD8+ T cells from PBMCs. These receptors were collected from a human donor with Susac syndrome.

This clonotype was detected a few times. V usage is TRBV9 and J usage is TRBJ2-2; 13 bases match TRBD2. The V and J ends lost 2 bases and 0 bases, in that order; junction bases with no gene match: 4. Germline CDR1 reads SGDLS; CDR2 reads YYNGEE. The CDR3 has 18 amino acids. CDR3 sequence (DNA): TGTGCCAGCAGCGTTAGACTAGCGGGAGGTACGAACACCGGGGAGCTGTTTTTT. It translates to CASSVRLAGGTNTGELFF.

The chain is built from TRBV10-3 and TRBJ2-7; D not resolved. CDR1 and CDR2 from the germline V gene are ENHRY and SYGVKD. V was clipped by 4 bases and J by 3 bases, with 7 bases between them. CDR3 length: 12 amino acids. As DNA, the CDR3 is TGTGCCATCAGTGGTGACTTCTACGAGCAGTACTTC. It codes for CAISGDFYEQYF.

This CDR3 reads CASSVDGMEPNTEAFF. The DNA for the CDR3 is TGTGCCAGCAGCGTAGATGGGATGGAACCGAACACTGAAGCTTTCTTT. The rearrangement joins TRBV9 to TRBJ1-1; D is unresolved. V lost 0 bases and J 1 base, leaving 13 bases between the germline ends. Germline V gives CDR1 SGDLS, CDR2 YYNGEE. The CDR3 length is 16 residues.

This chain uses TRBV24-1 with TRBJ2-5; possibly TRBD2 for D (6 bases). Germline V gene sequence: CDR1 KGHDR, CDR2 SFDVKD. Trimming took off 4 bases at V and 2 bases at J, with 13 bases between the two ends. The CDR3 runs 15 residues. The CDR3 DNA reads TGTGCCACCAGTGACCCCCGGGACTTACAAGAGACCCAGTACTTC. This translates into CATSDPRDLQETQYF.

V is TRBV12-3 or TRBV12-4 and J is TRBJ2-7; TRBD2 matches at 7 bases. The CDR3 consists of 14 residues. J was trimmed by 3 bases and V by 3 bases; bases with no gene match: 5. Here the CDR3 reads CASSFTAGRYEQYF. The CDR3 nucleotides read TGTGCCAGCAGTTTTACAGCGGGGCGCTACGAGCAGTACTTC.

Concerning this clonotype itself: At one end, the junction sequence differs from germline, possibly due to a read error. The chain combines TRBV18 with TRBJ2-1; 10 bases agree with TRBD1. The CDR3 runs to 14 residues. The V gene's germline CDR1 is KGHSH and CDR2 LQKENI. The CDR3 DNA reads TGTGCCAGCTCACCAGCCGGGACAGGGGTTTCGAGTATCTTC. It translates to CASSPAGTGVSSIF.

This chain links TRBV12-3 or TRBV12-4 with TRBJ2-7, with TRBD1 matching 8 bases. V lost 6 bases, J lost 6 bases, and 4 bases stayed unmatched. This CDR3 has 12 residues. Here the CDR3 reads CASSRQGFEQYF. Here the CDR3 DNA reads TGTGCCAGCAGCCGACAGGGGTTCGAGCAGTACTTC.

The J gene is TRBJ1-2, the V gene TRBV6-5; TRBD1 might be the D (6 bases). V lost 6 bases, J lost 4 bases, and 15 bases lay in between. The CDR3 contains 14 residues. CDR1 and CDR2 from the germline V gene are MNHEY and SVGAGI. The CDR3 region is CASRSPTGLYGYTF. The CDR3 DNA is TGTGCCAGCAGAAGCCCCACAGGGCTCTATGGCTACACCTTC.

This chain connects TRBV12-3 or TRBV12-4 to TRBJ1-5; no clear D gene. V dropped 10 bases and J dropped 2 bases, with 15 bases sitting between them. The length of the CDR3 is 14 residues. CDR3 sequence: CATSRGDGNQPQHF. CDR3 sequence (DNA): TGTGCCACCTCGCGGGGTGACGGCAATCAGCCCCAGCATTTT.

Details on this clonotype: Mismatch with germline at one junction end may stem from a read error. The chain recombines TRBV18 with TRBJ1-2; D unresolved. CDR1 and CDR2 (germline): KGHSH, LQKENI. The CDR3 has 15 amino acids. CDR3 loop: CASSPRFQTLYDYTF. CDR3 DNA: TGTGCCAGCTCACCAAGGTTTCAGACGCTCTATGACTACACCTTC.

This chain links TRBV3-1 with TRBJ1-5; D not certain. The CDR3 extends over 14 amino acids. CDR1 and CDR2 from the germline V gene are LGHDT and YNNKEL (reference sequence). V was shortened by 0 bases and J by 5 bases, with 8 bases between the two germline ends. The CDR3 region is CASSQDLKDQPQHF. The CDR3 DNA reads TGTGCCAGCAGCCAAGATCTTAAGGATCAGCCCCAGCATTTT.

The DNA of the CDR3 is TGTGCCAGCAGCTTAATCGGGCGGGAGGGGGGAGATGAGCAGTTCTTC. Amino acid sequence: CASSLIGREGGDEQFF. V and J are TRBV11-2 and TRBJ2-1; 9 bases agree with TRBD2. The CDR3 runs to 16 residues. V shed 2 bases, J shed 8 bases, and the junction held 10 bases outside the gene matches. Looked up from germline, CDR1 is SGHAT and CDR2 is FQNNGV.

The CDR3 spells CAISESSARGYTF. CDR3 DNA: TGTGCCATCAGTGAGTCGAGTGCGCGAGGCTACACCTTC. J is TRBJ1-2 and V is TRBV10-3; D gene uncertain. Trimming removed 0 bases at V and 8 bases at J, with 10 bases between. CDR3 length: 13 residues. Per the germline V gene, CDR1 is ENHRY and CDR2 is SYGVKD.

This rearrangement joins TRBV15 to TRBJ2-5, with TRBD2 matching over 11 bases. CDR1 and CDR2 from the germline V gene are LNHNV and YYDKDF (reference sequence). This CDR3 comprises 17 residues. Unmatched junction bases numbered 9, after V lost 6 bases and J lost 0 bases. CDR3 nucleotides: TGTGCCACCAGTTCAGTCGAACTAGCGGGAGACCAAGAGACCCAGTACTTC. Amino acid sequence: CATSSVELAGDQETQYF.

This chain uses TRBV2 with TRBJ2-7, with TRBD1 matching over 7 bases. V trimming: 5 bases; J trimming: 1 base; junction bases outside the gene matches: 5. The CDR3 is 14 residues long. Germline V gene sequence: CDR1 SNHLY, CDR2 FYNNEI. DNA for the CDR3: TGTGCCAGCAGTCCCACAGGGGCGTCCTACGAGCAGTACTTC. This sequence encodes CASSPTGASYEQYF.

This clonotype turned up a few times. The junction departs from germline at one end; a sequencing error may be responsible. The rearrangement links TRBV9 to TRBJ1-1; 9 nucleotides align to TRBD1. Per the germline V gene, CDR1 is SGDLS and CDR2 is YYNGEE. The CDR3 has 15 amino acids. The chain's CDR3 is CASSVYGTGSGEAFF. The CDR3 DNA is TGTGCCAGCAGCGTATACGGGACAGGGTCGGGTGAAGCTTTTTTT. The variable domain in full, with the rest retrieved from reference TRBV9 and TRBJ1-1, is DSGVTQTPKHLITATGQRVTLRCSPRSGDLSVYWYQQSLDQGLQFLIQYYNGEERAKGNILERFSAQQFPDLHSELNLSSLELGDSALYFCASSVYGTGSGEAFFGQGTRLTVV.

The chain couples TRBV6-7 to TRBJ2-7; the match to TRBD1 covers 7 bases. TRBV6-7 is designated an ORF whose function remains uncertain. The V segment lost 5 bases and the J segment 4 bases; nucleotides outside the gene matches: 8. The CDR3 sequence is 14 residues long. The CDR3 bases are TGTGCCAGCAGTCCCCGACAGGGAGCGTACGAGCAGTACTTC. Translation gives CASSPRQGAYEQYF.

V and J are TRBV28 and TRBJ2-5, with D possibly matching TRBD1 (6 bases). CDR1 is MDHEN and CDR2 is SYDVKM in the germline V gene. The CDR3 consists of 17 residues. The V gene lost 10 bases and the J gene lost 3 bases, with 27 bases spanning the gap. The CDR3 bases are TGTGCCATAGTTCCTGATGGGGGCGGAAGGGATAAAGAGACCCAGTACTTC. Protein sequence: CAIVPDGGGRDKETQYF. The complete variable domain, with remaining parts taken from reference TRBV28 and TRBJ2-5, reads DVKVTQSSRYLVKRTGEKVFLECVQDMDHENMFWYRQDPGLGLRLIYFSYDVKMKEKGDIPEGYSVSREKKERFSLILESASTNQTSMYLCAIVPDGGGRDKETQYFGPGTRLLVL.

The gene calls are TRBV30 and TRBJ2-3; D may correspond to TRBD1 or TRBD2 (5 bases each). The ends were cut back, 4 bases at V and 4 bases at J, with 12 bases in the middle. CDR1 and CDR2 from the germline V gene are GTSNPN and SVGIG (reference sequence). The CDR3 loop spans 13 amino acids. As DNA, the CDR3 is TGTGCCTGGAATGAGGGGCTCGCAGATACGCAGTATTTT. Protein product: CAWNEGLADTQYF.

J is TRBJ1-2 and V is TRBV4-1; D ambiguous. Germline CDR1 and CDR2: MGHRA and YSYEKL. The CDR3 runs to 15 residues. Trimming removed 1 base from V and 3 bases from J, with 12 bases in between. For the CDR3, the DNA is TGCGCCAGCAGCCAAGTGACGGTACTCGACTATGGCTACACCTTC. As protein: CASSQVTVLDYGYTF.

This chain links TRBV5-1 with TRBJ1-1, with unresolved D. With 0 bases removed from V and 0 bases from J, the gap between germline ends came to 6 bases. Germline CDR1 reads SGHRS; CDR2 reads YFSETQ. The CDR3 is 14 residues long. This CDR3 reads CASSLGHMNTEAFF. CDR3 DNA: TGCGCCAGCAGCTTGGGGCACATGAACACTGAAGCTTTCTTT. Based on the CDR3 plus reference TRBV5-1 and TRBJ1-1, the full variable domain is KAGVTQTPRYLIKTRGQQVTLSCSPISGHRSVSWYQQTPGQGLQFLFEYFSETQRNKGNFPGRFSGRQFSNSRSEMNVSTLELGDSALYLCASSLGHMNTEAFFGQGTRLTVV.

The CDR3 region is CASSLYRANTEAFF. The CDR3 DNA reads as TGTGCCAGCAGTTTATACAGGGCGAACACTGAAGCTTTCTTT. The rearrangement links TRBV12-3 or TRBV12-4 to TRBJ1-1, with a weak D call TRBD1 (6 bases). V dropped 2 bases and J dropped 1 base, with 8 bases sitting between them. The CDR3 covers 14 residues.

The rearrangement links TRBV27 to TRBJ1-5; D is perhaps TRBD1 (6 bases). The V and J ends lost 6 bases and 0 bases respectively, with 12 bases between them. The CDR3 length is 15 residues. Germline V gene data show CDR1 as MNHEY and CDR2 as SMNVEV (reference sequence). As DNA, the CDR3 is TGTGCCAGCAGACAGGGTACAAATAGCAATCAGCCCCAGCATTTT. This translates into CASRQGTNSNQPQHF.

This chain joins TRBV13 and TRBJ2-7; 12 bases fit TRBD2. CDR1 and CDR2 (germline): PRHDT, FYEKMQ (reference sequence). The trim removed 1 base at V and 6 bases at J, leaving 4 bases unmatched. The CDR3 totals 15 residues. The CDR3 nucleotides are TGTGCCAGCAGCTTAGAGTTGGGACTAGCGGGCGAGCAGTACTTC. This gives the protein CASSLELGLAGEQYF.

This chain connects TRBV6-1 to TRBJ2-7; possibly TRBD1 for D (6 bases). Germline assignment: CDR1 MNHNS and CDR2 SASEGT. V lost 5 bases and J 9 bases, leaving 29 bases between the germline ends. This CDR3 is built from 17 residues. In DNA, the CDR3 is TGTGCCAGCAGTCCCGAGGGACACCACGGCCCCACCTGGGGGCAGTACTTC. Amino acids: CASSPEGHHGPTWGQYF.

The rearrangement joins TRBV12-3 or TRBV12-4 to TRBJ1-1; no firm D call. The CDR3 length is 11 residues. The germline V and J ends were trimmed by 5 bases and 6 bases, with 7 bases remaining between them. CDR3 sequence reads: CASSAGPEAFF. In DNA form, the CDR3 reads TGTGCCAGCAGTGCTGGGCCTGAAGCTTTCTTT.

This chain connects TRBV12-3 or TRBV12-4 to TRBJ1-2; D is uncertain. V lost 8 bases and J lost 4, with 20 bases in between. The CDR3 runs to 15 residues. In DNA, the CDR3 is TGTGCCAGCGTAGGAAACTCCAGCAAGCGCTATGGCTACACCTTC. It specifies CASVGNSSKRYGYTF.

This sequence joins TRBV5-1 and TRBJ2-1, with a tentative D call TRBD2 (5 bases). V was shortened by 0 bases and J by 5 bases, with 12 bases between the two germline ends. Germline assignment: CDR1 SGHRS and CDR2 YFSETQ. The CDR3 has 15 residues. The CDR3 loop reads CASSLGSGADNEQFF. In DNA, the CDR3 is TGCGCCAGCAGCTTGGGCAGCGGAGCAGACAATGAGCAGTTCTTC.

The rearrangement joins TRBV30 to TRBJ2-7, with 8 bases matching TRBD1. Trimming cost V 3 bases and J 2 bases; bases outside gene matches: 9. The germline V gene has CDR1 GTSNPN and CDR2 SVGIG (reference sequence). This CDR3 comprises 15 residues. In nucleotides, the CDR3 is TGTGCCTGGAGATTAAGACAGGGGCTACCCTACGAGCAGTACTTC. Amino acid sequence: CAWRLRQGLPYEQYF. The complete variable domain, with remaining parts taken from reference TRBV30 and TRBJ2-7, reads SQTIHQWPATLVQPVGSPLSLECTVEGTSNPNLYWYRQAAGRGLQLLFYSVGIGQISSEVPQNLSASRPQDRQFILSSKKLLLSDSGFYLCAWRLRQGLPYEQYFGPGTRLTVT.

The chain recombines TRBV6-5 with TRBJ2-7; TRBD1 might be the D (5 bases). This CDR3 is 14 amino acids long. Germline V gene sequence: CDR1 MNHEY, CDR2 SVGAGI. Trimming pared 4 bases from V and 0 bases from J, leaving 10 bases between. The CDR3 nucleotides read TGTGCCAGCAGTTTAGTGACAGCCTCCTACGAGCAGTACTTC. Translated: CASSLVTASYEQYF.

The rearrangement joins TRBV20-1 to TRBJ2-7; D remains unclear. The CDR3 length is 16 residues. The V end lost 4 bases, the J end lost 6 bases, and 25 bases lay between the germline ends. CDR1 is DFQATT, CDR2 SNEGSKA, per germline (reference sequence). The CDR3 spells CSAIRSDHPTFAEQYF. CDR3 DNA: TGCAGTGCTATACGGTCGGACCACCCTACCTTTGCCGAGCAGTACTTC.

The gene calls are TRBV7-6 and TRBJ1-2; D is uncertain. CDR3 length: 13 residues. With 5 bases removed from V and 8 bases from J, the gap between germline ends came to 15 bases. Germline loops: CDR1 SGHVS, CDR2 FNYEAQ. The CDR3 loop is CASSPGRTHGYTF. CDR3 DNA: TGTGCCAGCAGCCCAGGACGAACCCACGGCTACACCTTC. Combining the CDR3 with reference TRBV7-6 and TRBJ1-2 gives the whole variable domain GAGVSQSPRYKVTKRGQDVALRCDPISGHVSLYWYRQALGQGPEFLTYFNYEAQQDKSGLPNDRFSAERPEGSISTLTIQRTEQRDSAMYRCASSPGRTHGYTFGSGTRLTVV.